This T cell receptor (beta chain) stems from a study of Graves' ophthalmopathy and Graves' hyperthyroidism. There are 11 residues in the CDR3. Germline CDR1 MNHNS, CDR2 SASEGT. This clonotype appeared many times. An end of the junction differs from the germline gene, which may be a read error. CDR3 regions of TCR beta were amplified from RNA transcripts. RT-PCR was first run with HTBI primers, then multiplex PCR in a second round. One entry per CDR3 protein results from TCRdb running MiXCR on the multiplex PCR reads. Of roughly 500,000 distinct CDR3 sequences listed, around 15% are singletons. The source of this sequence is a woman aged 30 to 39 with Graves' ophthalmopathy. The material sequenced was blood. This sequence joins TRBV6-1 and TRBJ1-1; 7 bases align to TRBD1. CDR3 in amino acids: CASSETGTVEF. CDR3 nucleotides: TGTGCCAGCAGTGAAACCGGGACAGTTGAATTT.